This T cell receptor beta chain was captured by sequencing in a study of metastatic and nonmetastatic thyroid tumors (dated by TCRdb to 2018 to 2020). Concerning the study at large: Repertoires from peripheral blood and from tumor or nodule tissue samples of malignant and benign thyroid patients were compared. Beyond this particular receptor, the publication reports: TCR beta diversity was reported as significantly higher in malignant tumors than in benign nodules, in both blood and tumor samples.

None of the patients had been given any treatment before thyroid surgery. The study retrospectively analysed patient clinical samples collected from about 2012 to 2019 using T-cell receptor beta sequencing. Only one count was recorded for this clone. Its antigen target is currently unknown. Per-base qualities were not stored, and no clone one base away is much larger. One read yields weak evidence. CDR1 and CDR2, looked up from the germline V gene (reference sequence), are MNHEY and SMNVEV. At the junction V is shortened by 8 bases and J by 0 bases, with 14 bases in between. From the cysteine up to the phenylalanine, the CDR3 has a length of 15 residues. Only the CDR3 DNA is retained, 45 bases long and in frame from the first base. Libraries were constructed by PCR. The reads were generated on an Illumina HiSeq 4000. High-throughput sequencing was used to profile the TCR beta-chain CDR3 region of each patient. The paper's data handling went like this. Drawing on CDR3 differences between clinicopathological groups, the researchers built a classifier meant to tell apart patients with distant-metastatic papillary thyroid cancer. To measure repertoire diversity the researchers used the Shannon index, while the Morisita-Horn index served to gauge how similar the tumor and blood repertoires were. The public reads were quality trimmed at Q25 with fastp and then assembled into clones with MiXCR by TCRdb, keeping productive beta chains. The V and J calls, along with clone size, are taken from TCRdb and not from the paper's own processing. The sample data list under 30,000 clones, and about 4% of these were observed just once. The ten largest clonotypes hold around 20% of the sample.

The receptor was isolated from a female donor with papillary thyroid cancer or a benign thyroid nodule (not recorded which). Some clones in this sample may be carry-over from other donors' samples. Sequences were obtained from blood. The chain uses TRBV27 and TRBJ1-3; possibly the D gene is TRBD1, per 6 matching bases. The sequence in DNA is TGTGCCAGCGGCCGACAGGCGTCCTCTGGAAACACCATATATTTT. It codes for CASGRQASSGNTIYF.